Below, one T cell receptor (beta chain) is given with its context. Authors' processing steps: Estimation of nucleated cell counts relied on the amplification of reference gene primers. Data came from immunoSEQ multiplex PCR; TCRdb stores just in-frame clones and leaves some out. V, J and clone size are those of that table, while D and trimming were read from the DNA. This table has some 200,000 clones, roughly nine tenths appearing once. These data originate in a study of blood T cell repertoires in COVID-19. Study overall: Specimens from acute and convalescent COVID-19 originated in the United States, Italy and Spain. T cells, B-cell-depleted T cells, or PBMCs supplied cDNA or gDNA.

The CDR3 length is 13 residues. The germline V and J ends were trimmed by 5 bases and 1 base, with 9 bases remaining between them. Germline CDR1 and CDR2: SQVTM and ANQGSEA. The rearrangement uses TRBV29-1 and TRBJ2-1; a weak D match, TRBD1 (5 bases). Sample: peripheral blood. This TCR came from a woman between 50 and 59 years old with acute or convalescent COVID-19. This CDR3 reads CSVPRGSYNEQFF. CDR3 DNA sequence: TGCAGCGTTCCTAGGGGTTCCTACAATGAGCAGTTCTTC.